The sequence of this TCR beta chain was determined in a study of a mutant IDH1 vaccine in newly diagnosed glioma. The table lists this clone with a count of one. The time point was: baseline, week 1 (first vaccination visit). Treatment meaning: pre-vaccination baseline after standard-of-care therapy. Measured with immunoSEQ multiplex PCR; TCRdb has only the in-frame clones, and not every one. This sample carries over 30,000 clones, about three quarters of them seen once, and the ten largest clones take roughly 9%. This CDR3 is 12 amino acids long. The V end lost 8 bases, the J end lost 6 bases, and 13 bases lay between the germline ends. Germline lookup yields CDR1 MNHEY and CDR2 SVGAGI.

The chain links TRBV6-5 to TRBJ1-1, with D hard to call. The starting material was peripheral blood mononuclear cells (PBMCs), obtained from a glioma patient treated with radiotherapy, temozolomide or both. The sequence was obtained from a man aged 50-59 years with glioma. Some clones in this sample may be carry-over from other donors' samples. CDR3 in amino acids: CASGRGGPEAFF. CDR3 sequence (DNA): TGTGCCAGCGGAAGAGGTGGGCCTGAAGCTTTCTTT.